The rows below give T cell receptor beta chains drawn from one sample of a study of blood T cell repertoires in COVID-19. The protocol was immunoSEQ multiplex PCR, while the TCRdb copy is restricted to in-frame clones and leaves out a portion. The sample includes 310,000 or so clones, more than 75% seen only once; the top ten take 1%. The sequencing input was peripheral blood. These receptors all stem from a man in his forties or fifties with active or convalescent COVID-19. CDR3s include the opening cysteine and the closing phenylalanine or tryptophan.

cdr3_aa: CASSPTRTGELFF
j_call: TRBJ2-2
v_call: TRBV6-2/TRBV6-3

cdr3_aa: CASSSPAGHNYGYTF
j_call: TRBJ1-2
v_call: TRBV7-9

cdr3_aa: CASSLRQLYEQYF
j_call: TRBJ2-7
v_call: TRBV12-3/TRBV12-4

cdr3_aa: CASSIRQGDEQFF
j_call: TRBJ2-1
v_call: TRBV7-2

cdr3_aa: CASSLAGLNTEAFF
j_call: TRBJ1-1
v_call: TRBV11-2

cdr3_aa: CATSGASRTSGRAAEQFF
j_call: TRBJ2-1
v_call: TRBV24-1

cdr3_aa: CASSQDRRSYGNTEAFF
j_call: TRBJ1-1
v_call: TRBV6-6

cdr3_aa: CASSLTGTGGGSPLHF
j_call: TRBJ1-6
v_call: TRBV7-3

cdr3_aa: CAWSDTGGSGDTQYF
j_call: TRBJ2-3
v_call: TRBV30

cdr3_aa: CASGETGLAKNIQYF
j_call: TRBJ2-4
v_call: TRBV19

cdr3_aa: CASSSGTASSYEQYF
j_call: TRBJ2-7
v_call: TRBV28

cdr3_aa: CASRNAGTMNTEAFF
j_call: TRBJ1-1
v_call: TRBV6-5

cdr3_aa: CASNDRARGLNTEAFF
j_call: TRBJ1-1
v_call: TRBV6-1

cdr3_aa: CASSPDRRRPLHF
j_call: TRBJ1-6
v_call: TRBV7-8

cdr3_aa: CASSPRDKPNYGYTF
j_call: TRBJ1-2
v_call: TRBV7-9

cdr3_aa: CASSQEDDGTVYGYTF
j_call: TRBJ1-2
v_call: TRBV4-1

cdr3_aa: CASSLGQGADNEQFF
j_call: TRBJ2-1
v_call: TRBV6-5

cdr3_aa: CASSELRNEQFF
j_call: TRBJ2-1
v_call: TRBV2

cdr3_aa: CASSLATSGSYHEQFF
j_call: TRBJ2-1
v_call: TRBV5-1

cdr3_aa: CASSLEQGENSPLHF
j_call: TRBJ1-6
v_call: TRBV7-9

cdr3_aa: CATSRGIVGYEQYF
j_call: TRBJ2-7
v_call: TRBV15

cdr3_aa: CASSVEMGARTDTQYF
j_call: TRBJ2-3
v_call: TRBV9

cdr3_aa: CASSLSDRDYGYTF
j_call: TRBJ1-2
v_call: TRBV27

cdr3_aa: CASSLNGQELYGYTF
j_call: TRBJ1-2
v_call: TRBV5-1

cdr3_aa: CASSLVARDGNEQFF
j_call: TRBJ2-1
v_call: TRBV5-1

cdr3_aa: CASSVSRGGTDTQYF
j_call: TRBJ2-3
v_call: TRBV9

cdr3_aa: CAGAPTGTGGYEQYF
j_call: TRBJ2-7
v_call: TRBV28

cdr3_aa: CASSPTGSSVSGEKLFF
j_call: TRBJ1-4
v_call: TRBV2

cdr3_aa: CAWSVWEGQPQHF
j_call: TRBJ1-5
v_call: TRBV30

cdr3_aa: CASSPRMSLYNEQFF
j_call: TRBJ2-1
v_call: TRBV4-2

cdr3_aa: CASSFQRSGQFF
j_call: TRBJ2-1
v_call: TRBV28

cdr3_aa: CSTSPGGADTQYF
j_call: TRBJ2-3
v_call: TRBV29-1

cdr3_aa: CAISEGTVDPRRPLHF
j_call: TRBJ1-6
v_call: TRBV10-3

cdr3_aa: CASSPPSSEETQYF
j_call: TRBJ2-5
v_call: TRBV18

cdr3_aa: CASSPTGGGTALQPQHF
j_call: TRBJ1-5
v_call: TRBV7-8

cdr3_aa: CASSPRTGGGTDTQYF
j_call: TRBJ2-3
v_call: TRBV7-3

cdr3_aa: CASSLPPQNTEAFF
j_call: TRBJ1-1
v_call: TRBV5-6

cdr3_aa: CASSQGHGYTF
j_call: TRBJ1-2
v_call: TRBV3-1/TRBV3-2

cdr3_aa: CASSRTAFPLGHF
j_call: TRBJ1-5
v_call: TRBV28

cdr3_aa: CASSLPPFEGAGGYTF
j_call: TRBJ1-2
v_call: TRBV5-1

cdr3_aa: CASSLGQLNTEAFF
j_call: TRBJ1-1
v_call: TRBV7-2

cdr3_aa: CATSRESNSNQPQHF
j_call: TRBJ1-5
v_call: TRBV15

cdr3_aa: CASSVGGQGSSGNTIYF
j_call: TRBJ1-3
v_call: TRBV9

cdr3_aa: CASSLDLSAGTGELFF
j_call: TRBJ2-2
v_call: TRBV11-3

cdr3_aa: CSARTATNEKLFF
j_call: TRBJ1-4
v_call: TRBV29-1

cdr3_aa: CASSLDGTGGSSGNTIYF
j_call: TRBJ1-3
v_call: TRBV5-6

cdr3_aa: CASSLTGGTKTQYF
j_call: TRBJ2-5
v_call: TRBV28

cdr3_aa: CAWSPSRSDSYTDTQYF
j_call: TRBJ2-3
v_call: TRBV30

cdr3_aa: CATSSPRGETNEKLFF
j_call: TRBJ1-4
v_call: TRBV15

cdr3_aa: CASSPPGSAGEKLFF
j_call: TRBJ1-4
v_call: TRBV18

cdr3_aa: CASSPYSPTNEKLFF
j_call: TRBJ1-4
v_call: TRBV16

cdr3_aa: CASLAGDTRGEQYF
j_call: TRBJ2-7
v_call: TRBV28

cdr3_aa: CSVATGGGQYF
j_call: TRBJ2-7
v_call: TRBV29-1

cdr3_aa: CASSVDAENYGYTF
j_call: TRBJ1-2
v_call: TRBV9

cdr3_aa: CASSQGWGVTLDTGELFF
j_call: TRBJ2-2
v_call: TRBV4-1

cdr3_aa: CASSRSGESYEQYF
j_call: TRBJ2-7
v_call: TRBV6-5

cdr3_aa: CASSLDSSSTDTQYF
j_call: TRBJ2-3
v_call: TRBV3-1/TRBV3-2

cdr3_aa: CASSHIPLGTGAGTIYF
j_call: TRBJ1-3
v_call: TRBV4-3

cdr3_aa: CASSEGQGRGQPQHF
j_call: TRBJ1-5
v_call: TRBV6-1

cdr3_aa: CASSPSLGTGGSYEQYF
j_call: TRBJ2-7
v_call: TRBV19